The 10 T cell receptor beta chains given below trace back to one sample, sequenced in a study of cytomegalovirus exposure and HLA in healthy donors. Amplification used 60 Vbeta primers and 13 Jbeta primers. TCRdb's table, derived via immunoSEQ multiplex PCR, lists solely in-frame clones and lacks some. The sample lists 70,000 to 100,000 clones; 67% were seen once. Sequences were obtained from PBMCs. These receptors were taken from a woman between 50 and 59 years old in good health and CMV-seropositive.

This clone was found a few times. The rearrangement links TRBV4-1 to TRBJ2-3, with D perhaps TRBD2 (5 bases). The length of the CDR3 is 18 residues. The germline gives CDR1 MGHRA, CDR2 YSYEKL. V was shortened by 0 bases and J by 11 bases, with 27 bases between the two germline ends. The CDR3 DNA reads TGCGCCAGCAGCCAAGATTTGGGAACTGCACGCCCGGGGAACCGGCAGTATTTT. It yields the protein CASSQDLGTARPGNRQYF.

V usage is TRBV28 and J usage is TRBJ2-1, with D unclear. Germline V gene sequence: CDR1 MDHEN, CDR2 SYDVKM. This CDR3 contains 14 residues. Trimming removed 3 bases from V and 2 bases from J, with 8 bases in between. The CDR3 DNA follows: TGTGCCAGCAGTTTTTACATTGCCTACAATGAGCAGTTCTTC. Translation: CASSFYIAYNEQFF.

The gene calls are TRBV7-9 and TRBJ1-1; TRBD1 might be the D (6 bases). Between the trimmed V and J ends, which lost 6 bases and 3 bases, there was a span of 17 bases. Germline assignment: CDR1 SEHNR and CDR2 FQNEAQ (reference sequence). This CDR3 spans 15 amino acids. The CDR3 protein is CASSPTGEAYTEAFF. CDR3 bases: TGTGCCAGCAGTCCGACAGGAGAGGCTTACACTGAAGCTTTCTTT. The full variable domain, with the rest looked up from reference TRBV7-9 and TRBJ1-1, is DTGVSQNPRHKITKRGQNVTFRCDPISEHNRLYWYRQTLGQGPEFLTYFQNEAQLEKSRLLSDRFSAERPKGSFSTLEIQRTEQGDSAMYLCASSPTGEAYTEAFFGQGTRLTVV.

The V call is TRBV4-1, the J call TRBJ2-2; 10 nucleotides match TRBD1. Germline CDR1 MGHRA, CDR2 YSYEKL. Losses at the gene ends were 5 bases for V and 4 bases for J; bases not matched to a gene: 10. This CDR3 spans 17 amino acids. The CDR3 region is CASSTLTGGYGTGELFF. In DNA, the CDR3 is TGCGCCAGCAGCACCTTGACAGGGGGCTACGGCACCGGGGAGCTGTTTTTT.

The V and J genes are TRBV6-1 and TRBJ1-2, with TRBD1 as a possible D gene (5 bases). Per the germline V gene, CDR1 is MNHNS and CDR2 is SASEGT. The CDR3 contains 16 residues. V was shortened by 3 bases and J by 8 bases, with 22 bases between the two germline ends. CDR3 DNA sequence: TGTGCCAGCAGTGAGCTCCCGGGGGGAAACCTGCCGGGCTACACCTTC. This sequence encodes CASSELPGGNLPGYTF.

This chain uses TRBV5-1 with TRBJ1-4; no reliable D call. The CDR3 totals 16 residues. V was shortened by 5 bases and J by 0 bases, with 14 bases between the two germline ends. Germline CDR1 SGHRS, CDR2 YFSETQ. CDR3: CASRPERQSTNEKLFF. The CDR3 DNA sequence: TGCGCCAGCAGACCGGAGAGGCAGTCAACTAATGAAAAACTGTTTTTT.

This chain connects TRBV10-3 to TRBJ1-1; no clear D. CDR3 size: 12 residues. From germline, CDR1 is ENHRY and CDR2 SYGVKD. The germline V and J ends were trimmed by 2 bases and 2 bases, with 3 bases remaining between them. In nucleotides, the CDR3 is TGTGCCATCAGTGAGGTAAACACTGAAGCTTTCTTT. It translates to CAISEVNTEAFF.

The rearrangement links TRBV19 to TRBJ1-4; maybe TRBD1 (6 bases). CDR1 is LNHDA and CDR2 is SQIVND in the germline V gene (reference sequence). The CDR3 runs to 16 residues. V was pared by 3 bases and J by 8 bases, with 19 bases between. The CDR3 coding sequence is TGTGCCAGTAGTATTTCTTTTTCAGGGGCTGGAGAAAAACTGTTTTTT. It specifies CASSISFSGAGEKLFF.

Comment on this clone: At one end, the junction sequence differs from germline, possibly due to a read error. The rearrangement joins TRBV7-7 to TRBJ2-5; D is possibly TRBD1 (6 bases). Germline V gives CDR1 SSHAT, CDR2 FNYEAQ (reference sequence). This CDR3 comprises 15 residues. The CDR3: CASSLVGTLQETQYF. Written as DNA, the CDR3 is TGTGCTAGCAGCTTAGTGGGGACACTCCAAGAGACCCAGTACTTC.

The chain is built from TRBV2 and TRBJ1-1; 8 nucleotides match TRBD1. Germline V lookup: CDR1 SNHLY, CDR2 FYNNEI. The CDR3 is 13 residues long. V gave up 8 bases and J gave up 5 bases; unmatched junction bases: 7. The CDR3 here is CASLTGAGTEAFF. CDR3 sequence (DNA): TGTGCCAGCTTGACAGGGGCGGGGACTGAAGCTTTCTTT.